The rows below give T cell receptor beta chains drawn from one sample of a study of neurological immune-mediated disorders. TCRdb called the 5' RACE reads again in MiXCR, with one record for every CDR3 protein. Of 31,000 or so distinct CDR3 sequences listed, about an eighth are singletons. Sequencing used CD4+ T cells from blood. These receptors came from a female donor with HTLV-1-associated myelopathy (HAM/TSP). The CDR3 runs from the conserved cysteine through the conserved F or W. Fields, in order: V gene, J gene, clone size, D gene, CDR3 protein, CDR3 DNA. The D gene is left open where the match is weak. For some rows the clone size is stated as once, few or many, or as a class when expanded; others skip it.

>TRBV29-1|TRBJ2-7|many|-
CSGLGAYEQYF
TGCAGCGGGTTAGGGGCCTACGAGCAGTACTTC
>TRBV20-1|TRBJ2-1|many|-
CSARLGGRSLKYNEQFF
TGCAGTGCTAGATTGGGGGGTCGCAGCCTAAAATACAATGAGCAGTTCTTC
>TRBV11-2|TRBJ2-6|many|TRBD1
CASSPTGVRANVLTF
TGTGCCAGCAGCCCAACAGGGGTGAGGGCCAACGTCCTGACTTTC
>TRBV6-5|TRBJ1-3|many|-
CASSYSGTGNSGNTIYF
TGTGCCAGCAGTTACTCTGGTACGGGAAACTCTGGAAACACCATATATTTT
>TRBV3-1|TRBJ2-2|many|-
CASSRGGHNTGELFF
TGTGCCAGCAGCCGCGGGGGACACAACACCGGGGAGCTGTTTTTT
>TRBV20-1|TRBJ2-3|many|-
CSASYLGAGTDTQYF
TGCAGTGCTTCCTACCTCGGGGCTGGCACAGATACGCAGTATTTT
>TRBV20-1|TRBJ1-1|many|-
CSAVPLFTEAFF
TGCAGTGCCGTGCCCCTCTTCACTGAAGCTTTCTTT
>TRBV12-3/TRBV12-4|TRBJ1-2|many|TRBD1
CASSRNRGGYGYTF
TGTGCCAGCAGTAGGAACAGGGGGGGCTATGGCTACACCTTC
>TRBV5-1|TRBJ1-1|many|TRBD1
CASSAAGQKNTEAFF
TGCGCCAGCAGCGCCGCGGGACAGAAGAACACTGAAGCTTTCTTT
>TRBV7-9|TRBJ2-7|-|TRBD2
CASSSGLQYEQYF
TGTGCCAGCAGTTCGGGACTACAATACGAGCAGTACTTC
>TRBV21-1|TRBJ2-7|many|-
CASSKGGPRASYEQYF
TGTGCCAGCAGCAAAGGTGGACCCCGGGCATCCTACGAGCAGTACTTC
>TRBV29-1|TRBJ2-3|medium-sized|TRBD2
CSVEGGLAGADTQYF
TGCAGCGTTGAAGGGGGGCTAGCGGGAGCTGATACGCAGTATTTT
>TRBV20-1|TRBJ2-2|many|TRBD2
CSARGQAGVDTGELFF
TGCAGTGCTAGAGGTCAGGCGGGAGTTGACACCGGGGAGCTGTTTTTT
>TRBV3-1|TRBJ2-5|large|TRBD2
CASSDSLAGFQETQYF
TGTGCCAGCAGCGACAGTCTAGCGGGGTTCCAAGAGACCCAGTACTTC
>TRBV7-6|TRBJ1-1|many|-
CASSKGAIVNTEAFF
TGTGCCAGCAGCAAAGGAGCGATCGTAAACACTGAAGCTTTCTTT
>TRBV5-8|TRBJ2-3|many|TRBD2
CASSSRLTSGRRNTQYF
TGTGCCAGCAGCTCGCGCCTCACTAGCGGGAGGAGGAATACGCAGTATTTT
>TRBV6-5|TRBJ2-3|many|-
CASSSYTDTQYF
TGTGCCAGCAGTTCATACACAGATACGCAGTATTTT
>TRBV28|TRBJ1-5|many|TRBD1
CASSPNRGGDSNQPQHF
TGTGCCAGCAGCCCGAACAGGGGGGGGGATAGCAATCAGCCCCAGCATTTT
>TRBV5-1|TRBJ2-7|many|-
CASSLDSVGAGEQYF
TGCGCCAGCAGCTTGGATAGCGTAGGGGCCGGGGAGCAGTACTTC
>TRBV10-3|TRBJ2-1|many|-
CASLAALGVYNEQFF
TGTGCCTCCCTGGCGGCCTTAGGGGTTTACAATGAGCAGTTCTTC
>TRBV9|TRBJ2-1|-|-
CASSVGLVGLGNEQFF
TGTGCCAGCAGCGTAGGGCTGGTGGGGTTGGGCAATGAGCAGTTCTTC
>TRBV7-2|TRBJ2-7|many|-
CASSLYGTSGTYEQYF
TGTGCCAGCAGCTTATATGGGACCTCAGGGACCTACGAGCAGTACTTC
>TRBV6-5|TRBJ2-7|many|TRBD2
CASSQAGGREQYF
TGTGCCAGCAGCCAGGCGGGAGGTCGGGAGCAGTACTTC
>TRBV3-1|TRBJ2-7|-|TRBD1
CASSQDGKGGHPQYF
TGTGCCAGCAGCCAAGACGGGAAAGGGGGCCATCCACAGTACTTC
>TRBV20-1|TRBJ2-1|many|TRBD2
CSARDPSSGRGRNEQFF
TGCAGTGCTAGAGATCCGTCTAGCGGGAGAGGCAGGAATGAGCAGTTCTTC
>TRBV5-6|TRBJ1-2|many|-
CASSFGDGYTF
TGTGCCAGCAGCTTTGGGGATGGCTACACCTTC
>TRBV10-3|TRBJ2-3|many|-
CAIMRTLSTDTQYF
TGTGCCATCATGCGGACACTAAGCACAGATACGCAGTATTTT
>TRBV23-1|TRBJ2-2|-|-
CASSQSKRRNHRNTGELFF
TGCGCCAGCAGTCAATCGAAGCGACGGAATCATAGAAACACCGGGGAGCTGTTTTTT